These 30 T cell receptor beta chains were sequenced from one sample in a study of shared clonotypes between healthy human individuals. The assay was immunoSEQ multiplex PCR, and TCRdb's table has in-frame clones only and misses some. The sample lists around 2.5 million clones; 93% were seen once. The sample was naive CD4+ T cells from PBMCs. The sample's subset: CD45RA+ positively selected. The receptors stem from a man aged 18 to 30 in good health. Some clones in this sample may be carry-over from other donors' samples.

This clone has just one count. This chain uses TRBV5-1 with TRBJ1-1; possible D gene TRBD1, 5 bases. CDR3 length equals 16 residues. Germline assignment: CDR1 SGHRS and CDR2 YFSETQ. V shed 0 bases and J shed 5 bases, with 17 bases lying between them. Here the CDR3 DNA reads TGCGCCAGCAGCTTGGAGGCCAGGGTAACGGGAACTGAAGCTTTCTTT. It translates to CASSLEARVTGTEAFF.

This chain uses TRBV27 with TRBJ2-7; the D call may be TRBD1 or TRBD2 (5 bases each). Germline V gene lookup returns CDR1 MNHEY and CDR2 SMNVEV (reference sequence). This CDR3 is 14 amino acids long. The germline V and J ends were trimmed by 5 bases and 6 bases, with 17 bases remaining between them. Here the CDR3 DNA reads TGTGCCAGCAGTCTAGGGACCGAGTCAGGCGAGCAGTACTTC. Translating it yields CASSLGTESGEQYF.

CDR3 nucleotide sequence: TGTGCCAGCAGCGCCTCCCAACGGGGAGGGGCCACTGGCTATGGCTACACCTTC. Amino acids: CASSASQRGGATGYGYTF. The rearrangement links TRBV9 to TRBJ1-2; TRBD1 is a possible D gene (5 bases). Trimming cost V 3 bases and J 4 bases, with 25 bases left between them. This CDR3 is 18 amino acids long. Per germline, CDR1 SGDLS and CDR2 YYNGEE.

The chain is built from TRBV7-9 and TRBJ2-7; 7 nucleotides line up with TRBD1. This CDR3 region has 12 residues. CDR1 is SEHNR and CDR2 is FQNEAQ in the germline V gene (reference sequence). V trimming: 6 bases; J trimming: 6 bases; junction bases outside the gene matches: 5. CDR3 loop: CASRTTGSEQYF. CDR3 coding DNA: TGTGCCAGCAGGACGACAGGGTCCGAGCAGTACTTC.

The chain has TRBV7-9 and TRBJ2-3; 7 nucleotides match TRBD2. V was pared by 1 base and J by 5 bases, with 9 bases of the junction left unmatched. The CDR3 totals 16 residues. From germline, CDR1 is SEHNR and CDR2 FQNEAQ (reference sequence). The CDR3 coding sequence is TGTGCCAGCAGCTTAGGGGGGAGGGCCCGCGGAGATACGCAGTATTTT. Its translation is CASSLGGRARGDTQYF.

This clone came up a few times. CDR3 in DNA: TGCAGCGTTGGGCGAGGACCGAACACCGGGGAGCTGTTTTTT. This codes for CSVGRGPNTGELFF. V and J are TRBV29-1 and TRBJ2-2; D is uncertain. Germline lookup yields CDR1 SQVTM and CDR2 ANQGSEA. The CDR3 totals 14 residues. V lost 4 bases and J lost 0, with 9 bases in between.

The chain couples TRBV10-3 to TRBJ1-3; D is unclear. CDR3 length: 12 residues. Germline CDR1 and CDR2: ENHRY and SYGVKD. Trimming pared 4 bases from V and 4 bases from J, leaving 5 bases between. The CDR3 DNA follows: TGTGCCATCAGTGGGCAGGGAAACACCATATATTTT. Encoded protein: CAISGQGNTIYF.

The chain joins TRBV4-3 to TRBJ1-2; no reliable D call. The CDR3 extends over 14 amino acids. V was pared by 3 bases and J by 2 bases, with 10 bases between. Per germline, CDR1 LGHNA and CDR2 YSLEER. Here the CDR3 reads CASSQKERNYGYTF. The CDR3, as DNA: TGCGCCAGCAGCCAGAAAGAGAGAAACTATGGCTACACCTTC.

In the case of this clone: Other DNA sequences in the sample encode the same CDR3. V usage is TRBV6-1 and J usage is TRBJ2-7, with D hard to call. The CDR3 totals 13 residues. From germline, CDR1 is MNHNS and CDR2 SASEGT. V lost 5 bases, J lost 0 bases, and 8 bases lay in between. Here the CDR3 reads CASSLQNSYEQYF. The CDR3 coding sequence is TGTGCCAGCAGTTTACAGAACTCCTACGAGCAGTACTTC.

The chain carries TRBV11-2 and TRBJ2-5; no clear D gene. CDR3 size: 12 residues. Germline V gives CDR1 SGHAT, CDR2 FQNNGV. The V end was cut by 5 bases, the J end by 2 bases, with 6 bases between. The CDR3 spells CASSRFQETQYF. DNA of the CDR3: TGTGCCAGCAGCCGATTTCAAGAGACCCAGTACTTC.

On this clone itself: Other DNA sequences within the sample encode an identical CDR3. The chain joins TRBV19 to TRBJ2-7, with D maybe TRBD1 (7 bases). The CDR3 runs to 13 residues. CDR1 is LNHDA, CDR2 SQIVND, per germline (reference sequence). V lost 1 base and J 4 bases, leaving 8 bases between the germline ends. The CDR3 region has the DNA TGTGCCAGTAGTATAGCAGGGGGGTACGAGCAGTACTTC. Protein sequence: CASSIAGGYEQYF. The whole variable domain, remainder taken from reference TRBV19 and TRBJ2-7, is DGGITQSPKYLFRKEGQNVTLSCEQNLNHDAMYWYRQDPGQGLRLIYYSQIVNDFQKGDIAEGYSVSREKKESFPLTVTSAQKNPTAFYLCASSIAGGYEQYFGPGTRLTVT.

The V and J genes are TRBV7-9 and TRBJ2-7; D is perhaps TRBD2 (5 bases). In germline, CDR1 is SEHNR, CDR2 FQNEAQ (reference sequence). This CDR3 has 14 amino acids. V was clipped by 1 base and J by 6 bases, with 13 bases between them. Here the CDR3 reads CASSLGLARGEQYF. CDR3 sequence (DNA): TGTGCCAGCAGCTTAGGGCTAGCCCGAGGCGAGCAGTACTTC.

This rearrangement joins TRBV7-2 to TRBJ1-2; 10 nucleotides line up with TRBD1. Germline CDR1 and CDR2: SGHTA and FQGNSA. The CDR3 is 13 amino acids. The junction had 6 bases not matched to a gene; V was cut back by 4 bases and J by 10 bases. CDR3 coding DNA: TGTGCCAGCAGCTCGTCGACAGGGGGCGACTACACCTTC. Protein: CASSSSTGGDYTF.

Points on this clone: Other DNA sequences in this specimen translate into the identical CDR3. The V call is TRBV18, the J call TRBJ2-7; a possible D gene is TRBD2 (5 bases). Germline lookup yields CDR1 KGHSH and CDR2 LQKENI. The CDR3 loop spans 12 amino acids. V lost 3 bases and J lost 3, with 6 bases in between. CDR3 DNA sequence: TGTGCCAGCTCACCCGGGGTCTACGAGCAGTACTTC. It is translated as CASSPGVYEQYF.

The chain joins TRBV5-1 to TRBJ1-2; D may be TRBD1 (6 bases). The germline gives CDR1 SGHRS, CDR2 YFSETQ. V lost 0 bases and J 8 bases, leaving 17 bases between the germline ends. The CDR3 spans 15 residues. CDR3 in DNA: TGCGCCAGCAGCTTGGCGGCGGGGGCAGGGGACGGCTACACCTTC. Translation: CASSLAAGAGDGYTF.

The chain is built from TRBV15 and TRBJ2-2; tentatively, D is TRBD2 (5 bases). Trimming shortened V by 8 bases and J by 2 bases, and 15 bases separated the two germline ends. From germline, CDR1 is LNHNV and CDR2 YYDKDF (reference sequence). The CDR3 spans 15 residues. The CDR3 protein is CATAGEYRNTGELFF. The CDR3 nucleotides read TGTGCCACCGCTGGGGAGTACCGAAACACCGGGGAGCTGTTTTTT.

The chain joins TRBV30 to TRBJ1-6, with D perhaps matching TRBD1 (6 bases). Deletions cut 3 bases from V and 5 bases from J, with 14 bases between. Germline V CDR1 and CDR2: GTSNPN, SVGIG (reference sequence). The CDR3 loop spans 15 amino acids. The CDR3 nucleotides are TGTGCCTGGAGCCGAGGACAGACAGATAATTCACCCCTCCACTTT. This encodes CAWSRGQTDNSPLHF. Drawing the rest from reference TRBV30 and TRBJ1-6, the complete variable domain is SQTIHQWPATLVQPVGSPLSLECTVEGTSNPNLYWYRQAAGRGLQLLFYSVGIGQISSEVPQNLSASRPQDRQFILSSKKLLLSDSGFYLCAWSRGQTDNSPLHFGNGTRLTVT.

V usage is TRBV5-1 and J usage is TRBJ1-2; TRBD1 might be the D (5 bases). The germline V and J ends were trimmed by 1 base and 4 bases, with 11 bases remaining between them. CDR3 size: 14 residues. CDR1 and CDR2 from the germline V gene are SGHRS and YFSETQ. The CDR3 region has the DNA TGCGCCAGCAGCTTGCTAAAGGGGACCTATGGCTACACCTTC. It is translated as CASSLLKGTYGYTF.

This chain links TRBV13 with TRBJ1-2; no reliable D call. This CDR3 spans 15 amino acids. CDR1 is PRHDT and CDR2 is FYEKMQ in the germline V gene (reference sequence). V lost 4 bases to trimming and J lost 6 bases, with 18 bases between them. In DNA form, the CDR3 reads TGTGCCAGCAGCTCTCGACAAGCCCCAAGGGATGGCTACACCTTC. It yields the protein CASSSRQAPRDGYTF.

V gene TRBV27 combines with J gene TRBJ2-7; a possible D gene is TRBD1 (6 bases). The CDR3 length is 14 residues. Trimming took off 3 bases at V and 5 bases at J, with 14 bases between the two ends. In germline, CDR1 is MNHEY, CDR2 SMNVEV (reference sequence). CDR3 amino acids: CASSFTVGAHEQYF. The CDR3 nucleotides are TGTGCCAGCAGTTTCACCGTGGGGGCCCACGAGCAGTACTTC.

V and J are TRBV7-2 and TRBJ2-7; D gene ambiguous. The CDR3 has 15 amino acids. Germline V CDR1 and CDR2: SGHTA, FQGNSA. With 1 base removed from V and 0 bases from J, the gap between germline ends came to 10 bases. The CDR3: CASSLGVLASYEQYF. As DNA, the CDR3 is TGTGCCAGCAGCTTAGGAGTTTTGGCCTCCTACGAGCAGTACTTC.

This chain uses TRBV6-5 with TRBJ2-1; 9 bases agree with TRBD2. Per germline, CDR1 MNHEY and CDR2 SVGAGI. V lost 4 bases to trimming and J lost 0 bases; unmatched junction nucleotides: 4. The CDR3 spans 16 residues. The CDR3 nucleotides read TGTGCCAGCAGTTCGGCTAGCGGGGACTCCTACAATGAGCAGTTCTTC. Its translation: CASSSASGDSYNEQFF.

V gene TRBV28 combines with J gene TRBJ1-2; D is uncertain. CDR1 and CDR2 from the germline V gene are MDHEN and SYDVKM. V was clipped by 6 bases and J by 4 bases, with 12 bases between them. The CDR3 has 13 residues. Here the CDR3 reads CASSPTGSYGYTF. Here the CDR3 DNA reads TGTGCCAGCAGCCCGACCGGCTCCTATGGCTACACCTTC.

Only a few counts were recorded for this clone. The same CDR3 can be traced to other DNA sequences in this sample. This CDR3 reads CASSPQQGNTEAFF. The CDR3 coding sequence is TGTGCCAGCTCACCCCAACAGGGGAACACTGAAGCTTTCTTT. The chain links TRBV18 to TRBJ1-1, with D possibly matching TRBD1 (6 bases). With 3 bases removed from V and 1 base from J, the gap between germline ends came to 9 bases. There are 14 residues in the CDR3. CDR1 and CDR2 (germline): KGHSH, LQKENI. The full variable domain, completed using reference TRBV18 and TRBJ1-1, is NAGVMQNPRHLVRRRGQEARLRCSPMKGHSHVYWYRQLPEEGLKFMVYLQKENIIDESGMPKERFSAEFPKEGPSILRIQQVVRGDSAAYFCASSPQQGNTEAFFGQGTRLTVV.

The J gene is TRBJ2-4, the V gene TRBV2; weak D call: TRBD2 (6 bases). Trimming took 7 bases from V and 8 from J, leaving 21 bases between them. This CDR3 comprises 15 residues. Germline loops: CDR1 SNHLY, CDR2 FYNNEI. The CDR3 reads CASNEPVIGEDIQYF. CDR3 in DNA: TGTGCCAGCAACGAACCTGTTATAGGGGAGGACATTCAGTACTTC.

J is TRBJ2-7 and V is TRBV29-1; the D is unclear. V was cut by 6 bases and J by 5 bases, with 17 bases left in between. CDR1 and CDR2 from the germline V gene are SQVTM and ANQGSEA. The CDR3 spans 13 residues. The DNA of the CDR3 is TGCAGCGTGAGGCCCCCTGGTTTGGACGAGCAGTACTTC. As protein: CSVRPPGLDEQYF.

The J gene is TRBJ1-2, the V gene TRBV5-1; weak D call: TRBD1 (5 bases). Trimming cost V 5 bases and J 8 bases, with 19 bases left between them. The CDR3 extends over 14 amino acids. CDR1 is SGHRS, CDR2 YFSETQ, per germline. CDR3 region: CASSTGPSFGGYTF. As DNA, the CDR3 is TGCGCCAGCAGTACGGGGCCCAGCTTCGGCGGCTACACCTTC. Drawing the rest from reference TRBV5-1 and TRBJ1-2, the complete variable domain is KAGVTQTPRYLIKTRGQQVTLSCSPISGHRSVSWYQQTPGQGLQFLFEYFSETQRNKGNFPGRFSGRQFSNSRSEMNVSTLELGDSALYLCASSTGPSFGGYTFGSGTRLTVV.

The genes are TRBV7-2 and TRBJ2-3, with D perhaps TRBD2 (5 bases). Germline CDR1 is SGHTA and CDR2 is FQGNSA. Trimming shortened V by 7 bases and J by 0 bases, and 14 bases separated the two germline ends. The CDR3 length is 15 residues. As DNA, the CDR3 is TGTGCCAGCAACTCTCCGCGAGGGAGCACAGATACGCAGTATTTT. It translates to CASNSPRGSTDTQYF.

The V and J genes are TRBV11-2 and TRBJ1-3; D remains unclear. Germline CDR1 SGHAT, CDR2 FQNNGV. The CDR3 covers 17 residues. The V end was cut by 3 bases, the J end by 0 bases, with 15 bases between. The CDR3, as DNA: TGTGCCAGCAGCTTTCCTACTGGACGGATCTCTGGAAACACCATATATTTT. As protein: CASSFPTGRISGNTIYF. Complete variable domain (other parts from reference TRBV11-2 and TRBJ1-3): EAGVAQSPRYKIIEKRQSVAFWCNPISGHATLYWYQQILGQGPKLLIQFQNNGVVDDSQLPKDRFSAERLKGVDSTLKIQPAKLEDSAVYLCASSFPTGRISGNTIYFGEGSWLTVV.

The rearrangement links TRBV7-6 to TRBJ2-5, with D perhaps matching TRBD2 (5 bases). Trimming removed 4 bases from V and 3 bases from J, with 15 bases in between. CDR1 SGHVS and CDR2 FNYEAQ come from the germline V gene. The CDR3 is made up of 15 amino acids. This CDR3 is CASSSGMGKKETQYF. As DNA, the CDR3 is TGTGCCAGCAGCTCCGGGATGGGTAAAAAAGAGACCCAGTACTTC.